The T cell receptor beta chain under discussion was sequenced for a study of T cells in localized non-small cell lung cancer. Overall study findings and caveats: The study sequenced only one region of the tumor. As a result, intratumor heterogeneity could not be excluded and remains possible. Longer overall survival accompanied higher blood T cell density. Peak T cell clonality was found in uninvolved adjacent lung, exceeding tumor.

The CDR3 contains 15 residues. Germline values: CDR1 LGHNA, CDR2 YSLEER. Here immunoSEQ multiplex PCR was the method, and the copy in TCRdb shows in-frame clones only, minus some. The table includes 12,000 to 15,000 clones, about 80% detected once. A note on this clone: Its matching antigen is unknown. A read error may produce the germline difference seen at one junction end.

Specimen: peripheral blood, collected before any cancer treatment. This sequence joins TRBV4-3 and TRBJ1-2; the D gene is possibly TRBD1 (6 bases). This receptor was taken from a female donor aged 60 or older with stage I squamous cell lung carcinoma. The CDR3 is CASSQDRGGAYGYIF. The CDR3 nucleotides are TGCGCCAGCAGCCAAGATCGGGGGGGCGCTTATGGCTACATCTTC.